These T cell receptor beta chains were read from a single sample in a study of tumor-infiltrating lymphocytes in primary liver carcinoma. A single record per CDR3 protein comes from TCRdb applying MiXCR to the multiplex PCR reads. In the table there are about 180,000 distinct CDR3 sequences, over 45% of which are singletons. Sequenced material: peripheral blood. The origin of the receptors is a man aged 40-50 years with primary liver carcinoma and hepatitis B virus infection. The CDR3 runs from the conserved cysteine through the conserved F or W. A D gene is named only where the DNA matches it firmly. Rows may omit the clone size; those that give it use once, few, many or a size class.

TRBD2 | TRBJ2-7 | TRBV29-1 | many | CSVSPKLAGKVYEQYF | TGCAGCGTTTCTCCCAAGCTAGCGGGTAAAGTGTACGAGCAGTACTTC
TRBD1 | TRBJ1-6 | TRBV11-2 | many | CASSFIQGADSPLHF | TGTGCCAGCAGCTTTATACAGGGGGCGGATTCACCCCTCCACTTT
. | TRBJ1-6 | TRBV11-2 | . | CASSPRVGLINSPLHF | TGTGCCAGCAGCCCCCGGGTAGGCTTAATTAATTCACCCCTCCACTTT
TRBD2 | TRBJ2-7 | TRBV28 | . | CASSHALAGGPYEQYF | TGTGCCAGCAGCCACGCACTAGCGGGAGGGCCGTACGAGCAGTACTTC
. | TRBJ2-5 | TRBV30 | few | CAWSVYAPPETQYF | TGTGCCTGGAGTGTCTACGCCCCCCCGGAGACCCAGTACTTC
TRBD2 | TRBJ2-7 | TRBV6-6 | . | CASSYTSAAYEQYF | TGTGCCAGCAGTTACACTAGCGCCGCCTACGAGCAGTACTTC
. | TRBJ1-1 | TRBV4-1 | . | CVSSQNPGTGTEASF | TGCGTCAGCAGCCAAAATCCGGGGACTGGCACTGAAGCTTCCTTT
. | TRBJ1-5 | TRBV6-1 | few | CASSDRYQPQHF | TGTGCCAGCAGTGACAGGTATCAGCCCCAGCATTTT
. | TRBJ2-5 | TRBV11-1 | many | CASTRGGQQETQYF | TGTGCCAGCACCAGGGGGGGCCAACAAGAGACCCAGTACTTC
TRBD1 | TRBJ2-1 | TRBV11-2 | . | CASSLDRGSYNEQLF | TGTGCCAGCAGCCTAGACAGGGGCTCCTACAATGAGCAGCTCTTC
TRBD2 | TRBJ2-3 | TRBV11-1 | . | CANSYGLAGAASTETQYF | TGTGCCAACAGCTACGGACTAGCGGGAGCAGCTAGCACAGAAACGCAGTATTTT